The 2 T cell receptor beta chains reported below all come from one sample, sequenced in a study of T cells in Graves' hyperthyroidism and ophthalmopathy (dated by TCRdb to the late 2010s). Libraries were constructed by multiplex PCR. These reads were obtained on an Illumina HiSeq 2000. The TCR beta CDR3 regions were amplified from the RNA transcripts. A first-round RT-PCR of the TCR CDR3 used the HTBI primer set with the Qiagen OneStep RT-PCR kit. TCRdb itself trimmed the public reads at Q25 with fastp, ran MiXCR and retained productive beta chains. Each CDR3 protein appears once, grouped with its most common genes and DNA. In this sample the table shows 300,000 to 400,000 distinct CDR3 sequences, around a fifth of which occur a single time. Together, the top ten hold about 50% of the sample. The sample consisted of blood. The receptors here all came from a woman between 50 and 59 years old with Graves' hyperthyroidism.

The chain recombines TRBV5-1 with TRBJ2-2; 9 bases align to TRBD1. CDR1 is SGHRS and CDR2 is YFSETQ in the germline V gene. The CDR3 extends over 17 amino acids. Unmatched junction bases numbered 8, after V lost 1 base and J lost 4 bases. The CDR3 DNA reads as TGCGCCAGCAGCTTGTCCGGTGGGACAGGGTTCACCGGGGAGCTGTTTTTT. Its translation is CASSLSGGTGFTGELFF.

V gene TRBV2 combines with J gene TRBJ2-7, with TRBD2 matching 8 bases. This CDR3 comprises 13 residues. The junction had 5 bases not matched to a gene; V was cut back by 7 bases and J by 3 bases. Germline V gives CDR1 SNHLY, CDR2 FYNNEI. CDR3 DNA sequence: TGTGCCAGCACCGGGACTAGTGACTACGAGCAGTACTTC. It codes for CASTGTSDYEQYF.